The T cell receptor (beta chain) under discussion was sequenced for a study of blood T cell repertoires in COVID-19. Study summary: The United States, Italy and Spain were the sources of the acute and convalescent COVID-19 samples.

Profiling relied on immunoSEQ multiplex PCR, and the TCRdb table lists in-frame clones only, not all of them. The table has 150,000 to 200,000 clones, approximately 80% seen once. The count of this clone is one. Trimming removed 2 bases from V and 3 bases from J, with 12 bases in between. The CDR3 covers 14 residues. Germline V gene data show CDR1 as SGHDT and CDR2 as YYEEEE. The clonotype was recovered from a man aged 50 or older who had recovered from COVID-19. The chain joins TRBV5-6 to TRBJ2-7; D not certain. Sequenced input: peripheral blood. This chain's CDR3 is CASSFATLLYEQYF. CDR3 coding DNA: TGTGCCAGCAGCTTTGCGACTTTACTCTACGAGCAGTACTTC.